Given below is one TCR beta chain in context. CDR3 size: 13 residues. The germline gives CDR1 MNHEY, CDR2 SVGEGT. V was clipped by 0 bases and J by 6 bases, with 9 bases between them. This sample stems from a study of blood T cell repertoires in COVID-19. The repertoire was sequenced with immunoSEQ multiplex PCR; TCRdb's copy has only in-frame clones and lacks some. The sample gives more than 350,000 clones, around nine tenths of which show up once; less than 1.5% is in the top ten. The clonotype originates from a woman aged 18-29 years who had been exposed to COVID-19. Source material: PBMCs or T cells enriched from blood (not recorded which). V and J are TRBV6-2 or TRBV6-3 and TRBJ2-7; tentatively, D is TRBD2 (6 bases). The CDR3 coding sequence is TGTGCCAGCAGTTACTCGGGGGGTAGCGAGCAGTACTTC. This translates into CASSYSGGSEQYF.